Listed here is a single T cell receptor beta chain. Its antigen is not known. TCRdb's copy holds only in-frame clones and misses some; the assay was immunoSEQ multiplex PCR. The profile shows 150,000 or so clones, 89% of them singletons. The sample comes from a study of T cell responses to AZD1222 COVID-19 vaccine. Findings of the study overall: After two AZD1222 doses, spike-specific TCR breadth and depth rose versus day 0.

The CDR3 consists of 12 residues. After removal of 8 bases from V and 5 bases from J, the junction contained 3 bases not matched to a gene. Germline V gene lookup returns CDR1 SGHTA and CDR2 FQGTGA. This receptor was taken from an adult in good health. The starting material was peripheral blood, obtained on day 0 of AZD1222 vaccination. This chain connects TRBV7-3 to TRBJ1-1, with 9 bases that match TRBD1. The CDR3 DNA reads as TGTGCCAGCGGGACAGGGAGGACTGAAGCTTTCTTT. Translated, it gives CASGTGRTEAFF.